This T cell receptor (beta chain) was recovered during a study of radiotherapy plus CTLA-4 blockade in lung cancer. Points from the study as a whole: Early blood T cell clone dynamics reportedly forecast response best, with interferon-beta.

V trimming: 3 bases; J trimming: 11 bases; junction bases outside the gene matches: 3. This CDR3 region has 11 residues. The germline V gene has CDR1 DFQATT and CDR2 SNEGSKA (reference sequence). Of note for this clone: The antigen remains undetermined.

This table comes from immunoSEQ multiplex PCR, and its TCRdb copy is limited to in-frame clones, with some not included. Among about 120,000 clones listed, 65% to 85% were seen once. This chain links TRBV20-1 with TRBJ2-1; 8 bases align to TRBD1. The material was peripheral blood, obtained from a patient treated with radiotherapy plus ipilimumab. This TCR derives from a human donor with non-small cell lung cancer who had a partial response to radiotherapy plus ipilimumab. Written as DNA, the CDR3 is TGCAGTGCTAGGGACAGGGCAAAGCAGTTCTTC. Translation gives CSARDRAKQFF.